The 23 T cell receptor beta chains below come from one sample, sequenced in a study of blood T cell repertoires in COVID-19. Produced via immunoSEQ multiplex PCR; TCRdb's table is partial and in-frame only. Among some 95,000 clones listed, less than 85% were seen once. The sample taken for sequencing was peripheral blood. The receptor source for this set is a man aged 50-60 years who had recovered from COVID-19.

The sample holds a few counts of this clone. This sequence joins TRBV28 and TRBJ2-7; D perhaps matches TRBD1 (6 bases). The CDR3 length is 18 residues. Between the trimmed V and J ends, which lost 5 bases and 3 bases, there was a span of 26 bases. Germline values: CDR1 MDHEN, CDR2 SYDVKM. CDR3 amino acids: CASSPGDRGSPKDYEQYF. Written as DNA, the CDR3 is TGTGCCAGCAGTCCCGGGGATAGGGGGAGCCCTAAAGACTACGAGCAGTACTTC.

The J gene is TRBJ1-2, the V gene TRBV7-8, with 10 positions matching TRBD1. This CDR3 has 14 residues. V shed 4 bases and J 6 bases; nucleotides not matched to a gene: 5. Germline CDR1 is SGHVS and CDR2 is FQNEAQ. CDR3 DNA: TGTGCCAGCAGCTGGGGGGACAGGGGCGATGGCTACACCTTC. Protein product: CASSWGDRGDGYTF.

The chain carries TRBV18 and TRBJ2-5, with a tentative D call TRBD1 (5 bases). CDR3 length: 13 residues. Per the germline V gene, CDR1 is KGHSH and CDR2 is LQKENI. Deletions cut 4 bases from V and 1 base from J, with 7 bases between. The CDR3: CASSRGSQETQYF. CDR3 sequence (DNA): TGTGCCAGCTCACGGGGCAGCCAAGAGACCCAGTACTTC.

V and J are TRBV4-1 and TRBJ1-5, with D perhaps TRBD1 (6 bases). The CDR3 length is 15 residues. Germline V gene data show CDR1 as MGHRA and CDR2 as YSYEKL. Trimming pared 4 bases from V and 3 bases from J, leaving 13 bases between. The CDR3 sequence: CASSRPDRLNQPQHF. The CDR3, as DNA: TGCGCCAGCAGCCGCCCAGACAGGCTCAATCAGCCCCAGCATTTT.

The J gene is TRBJ2-1, the V gene TRBV24-1; D is possibly TRBD2 (7 bases). The CDR3 extends over 12 amino acids. Trimming cost V 12 bases and J 7 bases, with 15 bases left between them. Germline assignment: CDR1 KGHDR and CDR2 SFDVKD. In nucleotides, the CDR3 is TGTGCCTCACGGGGGGCGGGTAATGAGCAGTTCTTC. Protein sequence: CASRGAGNEQFF.

The CDR3, as DNA: TGTGCCAGCAACGCTAACAGGGATGAGCAGCCCCAGCATTTT. Its translation: CASNANRDEQPQHF. This chain connects TRBV6-6 to TRBJ1-5; maybe TRBD1 (6 bases). Germline-derived CDR1 and CDR2 are MNHNY and SVGAGI (reference sequence). The CDR3 is made up of 14 amino acids. Trimming shortened V by 7 bases and J by 7 bases, and 17 bases separated the two germline ends.

This clone was observed a few times. V gene TRBV25-1 combines with J gene TRBJ1-4, with TRBD1 matching over 8 bases. The germline gives CDR1 MGHDK, CDR2 SYGVNS. V lost 3 bases and J lost 8; bases outside the gene matches: 5. CDR3 length: 14 amino acids. CDR3 sequence reads: CASSDDRGLEKLFF. CDR3 bases: TGTGCCAGCAGTGACGACAGGGGATTAGAAAAACTGTTTTTT.

The V and J genes are TRBV5-1 and TRBJ1-2, with 8 bases aligning to TRBD1. This CDR3 is 15 amino acids long. V dropped 4 bases and J dropped 5; count of bases not matched to a gene: 10. Germline V gives CDR1 SGHRS, CDR2 YFSETQ. Written as DNA, the CDR3 is TGCGCCAGCAGCCAGGACAGGGACAGGCGGTATGGCTACACCTTC. Translation gives CASSQDRDRRYGYTF.

On this clone itself: The junction shows a germline mismatch at one end, possibly a read error. The chain joins TRBV6-5 to TRBJ2-5, with D uncertain. Germline V gene sequence: CDR1 MNHEY, CDR2 SVGAGI. There are 11 residues in the CDR3. CDR3 sequence: CASSYQALLNF. For the CDR3, the DNA is TGTGCCAGCAGTTACCAGGCACTTTTGAACTTC.

V usage is TRBV7-2 and J usage is TRBJ2-1; 8 bases are a match to TRBD1. J gave up 0 bases and V 3 bases, and 1 base lay outside the gene matches. The CDR3 sequence is 15 residues long. Germline V gene sequence: CDR1 SGHTA, CDR2 FQGNSA. The CDR3 nucleotides are TGTGCCAGCAGCTTGGGACAGGCCTCCTACAATGAGCAGTTCTTC. Translated, it gives CASSLGQASYNEQFF.

This chain links TRBV7-8 with TRBJ1-6, with TRBD1 matching 8 bases. CDR3 length: 14 residues. The V segment lost 4 bases and the J segment 13 bases; nucleotides outside the gene matches: 9. CDR1 and CDR2 (germline): SGHVS, FQNEAQ. DNA of the CDR3: TGTGCCAGCAGCTCCGCATCCACAGGGGGGCCCCTCCACTTT. Amino acid sequence: CASSSASTGGPLHF.

V gene TRBV3-1 (or the pseudogene TRBV3-2) combines with J gene TRBJ2-1; unclear D gene. Germline-derived CDR1 and CDR2 are LGHDT and YNNKEL (reference sequence). V was cut by 3 bases and J by 4 bases, with 10 bases left in between. CDR3 length: 14 amino acids. DNA of the CDR3: TGTGCCAGCAGCCACCTTACTAATTACAATGAGCAGTTCTTC. Protein product: CASSHLTNYNEQFF.

This clone was counted once. The rearrangement links TRBV5-4 to TRBJ2-1; TRBD2 matches at 7 bases. The J segment lost 6 bases and the V segment lost 0 bases, leaving 6 bases of the junction unmatched. Germline CDR1 reads SGHNT; CDR2 reads YYREEE (reference sequence). The CDR3 runs 15 residues. The CDR3 DNA sequence: TGTGCCAGCAGCTTGGCCTTTGGGGGGGTCAATGAGCAGTTCTTC. It is translated as CASSLAFGGVNEQFF.

This clone has at least ten counts. An end of the junction differs from the germline gene, which may be a read error. The chain is built from TRBV3-1 (or the pseudogene TRBV3-2) and TRBJ1-1, with D possibly matching TRBD1 (5 bases). This CDR3 contains 10 residues. CDR1 and CDR2 from the germline V gene are LGHDT and YNNKEL (reference sequence). The CDR3 is CASRNSRVHF. Here the CDR3 DNA reads TGTGCCAGCAGGAATTCCAGGGTCCATTTT.

This sequence joins TRBV4-1 and TRBJ2-7; TRBD2 might be the D (7 bases). V was trimmed by 5 bases and J by 2 bases, leaving 16 bases between them. This CDR3 has 15 amino acids. Germline V gene lookup returns CDR1 MGHRA and CDR2 YSYEKL. CDR3 residues: CASSDKGGPPYEQYF. The CDR3 bases are TGCGCCAGCAGCGATAAGGGGGGGCCCCCCTACGAGCAGTACTTC.

The chain carries TRBV5-1 and TRBJ2-7, with 8 bases aligning to TRBD1. In germline, CDR1 is SGHRS, CDR2 YFSETQ. The ends lost 4 bases at V and 5 bases at J; junction bases unmatched: 8. The CDR3 sequence is 14 residues long. The chain's CDR3 is CASSPRTGPNEQYF. CDR3 DNA: TGCGCCAGCAGCCCAAGGACAGGGCCCAACGAGCAGTACTTC.

The V gene is TRBV29-1, the J gene TRBJ1-5; D ambiguous. The CDR3 loop spans 13 amino acids. Trimming shortened V by 7 bases and J by 0 bases, and 10 bases separated the two germline ends. Germline V gene sequence: CDR1 SQVTM, CDR2 ANQGSEA. CDR3 loop: CSAGFYSNQPQHF. The DNA for the CDR3 is TGCAGCGCCGGTTTTTATAGCAATCAGCCCCAGCATTTT.

This clone was detected many times. J is TRBJ2-3 and V is TRBV6-2 or TRBV6-3, with TRBD2 matching 9 bases. The CDR3 runs to 16 residues. Trimming removed 6 bases from V and 3 bases from J; junction bases left unmatched: 10. Germline assignment: CDR1 MNHEY and CDR2 SVGEGT. The CDR3 nucleotides read TGTGCCAGCAGCCTCACGCGGGAGGGCCTGACAGATACGCAGTATTTT. Translation gives CASSLTREGLTDTQYF.

This chain joins TRBV6-5 and TRBJ2-1; D remains unclear. Trimming stripped 5 bases from V and 9 bases from J, with 11 bases between. The germline gives CDR1 MNHEY, CDR2 SVGAGI. The CDR3 totals 12 residues. The CDR3, as DNA: TGTGCCAGCAGTAAGTCTCGAGGTGAGCAGTTCTTC. Its translation is CASSKSRGEQFF.

This clone was recorded a few times. The chain joins TRBV29-1 to TRBJ1-4, with a tentative D call TRBD1 (6 bases). V gave up 7 bases and J gave up 7 bases, with 10 bases separating them. Germline-derived CDR1 and CDR2 are SQVTM and ANQGSEA. CDR3 length equals 11 residues. CDR3 sequence: CSAQDSEKLFF. CDR3 DNA sequence: TGCAGCGCCCAGGACAGTGAAAAACTGTTTTTT.

CDR3 sequence (DNA): TGTGCCAGCAGCCCCCCCGCGGGGGGGCAGAAAGAGACCCAGTACTTC. It specifies CASSPPAGGQKETQYF. The chain recombines TRBV13 with TRBJ2-5; 9 nucleotides line up with TRBD2. This CDR3 comprises 16 residues. Trimming at V came to 5 bases and at J to 3 bases, leaving 10 bases not matched to a gene. CDR1 is PRHDT and CDR2 is FYEKMQ in the germline V gene (reference sequence).

The chain links TRBV3-1 (or the pseudogene TRBV3-2) to TRBJ1-2; 7 bases fit TRBD1. Unmatched junction bases numbered 11, after V lost 0 bases and J lost 7 bases. CDR3 length: 16 amino acids. Germline CDR1 and CDR2: LGHDT and YNNKEL (reference sequence). The CDR3 bases are TGTGCCAGCAGCCAAGAGGGTGGAGGGGGCAGATCTGGCTACACCTTC. Translation gives CASSQEGGGGRSGYTF.

This chain's CDR3 is CASTRTGNRDTEAFF. In DNA, the CDR3 is TGTGCCAGCACCCGAACCGGGAACAGGGACACTGAAGCTTTCTTT. The rearrangement uses TRBV2 and TRBJ1-1; D might be TRBD1 (6 bases). The CDR3 is 15 residues long. The germline CDR1 and CDR2 sequences are SNHLY and FYNNEI. Trimming took off 7 bases at V and 3 bases at J, with 18 bases between the two ends.